Following are 8 T cell receptor beta chains from one sample sequenced in a study of T cell responses to AZD1222 COVID-19 vaccine. The repertoire was sequenced with immunoSEQ multiplex PCR; TCRdb's copy has only in-frame clones and lacks some. Altogether approximately 45,000 clones are present, 85% to 90% being singletons, with the ten largest covering 0.95% to 1.2%. Sequencing was performed on peripheral blood, taken 28 days after the second AZD1222 dose. These TCRs come from an adult who received the AZD1222 COVID-19 vaccine.

This chain connects TRBV9 to TRBJ1-3; 7 bases map to TRBD1. Germline lookup yields CDR1 SGDLS and CDR2 YYNGEE. The ends lost 2 bases at V and 4 bases at J; junction bases unmatched: 9. This CDR3 has 16 amino acids. CDR3 region: CASSVTGELGGNTIYF. The CDR3 DNA sequence: TGTGCCAGCAGCGTTACAGGGGAACTGGGCGGAAACACCATATATTTT.

This chain joins TRBV5-6 and TRBJ2-1; D possibly corresponds to TRBD2 (5 bases). The germline V and J ends were trimmed by 4 bases and 8 bases, with 10 bases remaining between them. CDR3 length: 12 amino acids. Germline V gene lookup returns CDR1 SGHDT and CDR2 YYEEEE. CDR3 protein: CASSVREYEQFF. The DNA for the CDR3 is TGTGCCAGCAGCGTCCGGGAATATGAGCAGTTCTTC.

This clone was found once. The chain joins TRBV5-1 to TRBJ2-1; 10 nucleotides match TRBD2. In germline, CDR1 is SGHRS, CDR2 YFSETQ. CDR3 length: 14 amino acids. Losses at the gene ends were 2 bases for V and 7 bases for J; bases not matched to a gene: 3. CDR3 sequence (DNA): TGCGCCAGCAGCTTATGGACTAGCGGAAATGAGCAGTTCTTC. It encodes CASSLWTSGNEQFF.

The chain combines TRBV30 with TRBJ2-7, with 7 bases fitting TRBD2. The trim removed 0 bases at V and 1 base at J, leaving 12 bases unmatched. Per the germline V gene, CDR1 is GTSNPN and CDR2 is SVGIG (reference sequence). The CDR3 contains 17 residues. CDR3 region: CAWSVWGSGLYSYEQYF. DNA of the CDR3: TGTGCCTGGAGTGTATGGGGTAGCGGGCTATATTCCTACGAGCAGTACTTC.

This clone was observed a few times. This chain joins TRBV2 and TRBJ2-7; D remains ambiguous. This CDR3 spans 12 amino acids. V was clipped by 3 bases and J by 4 bases, with 7 bases between them. Germline V gene sequence: CDR1 SNHLY, CDR2 FYNNEI. For the CDR3, the DNA is TGTGCCAGCAGTGACCGAGATTACGAGCAGTACTTC. Translated, it gives CASSDRDYEQYF.

This clone appeared a single time. Different DNA sequences within this sample yield the same CDR3. The CDR3 loop reads CASSFQETQYF. CDR3 bases: TGTGCCAGCAGTTTTCAAGAGACCCAGTACTTC. The rearrangement uses TRBV28 and TRBJ2-5, with D unclear. Per germline, CDR1 MDHEN and CDR2 SYDVKM. The ends were cut back, 3 bases at V and 2 bases at J, with 1 base in the middle. The length of the CDR3 is 11 residues.

Concerning this clone itself: Mismatch with germline at one junction end may stem from a read error. The J gene is TRBJ2-1, the V gene TRBV5-5, with a weak D call TRBD2 (5 bases). CDR3 size: 16 residues. Looked up from germline, CDR1 is SGHKS and CDR2 is YYEKEE (reference sequence). CDR3: CASNLLPGSSYNEQFF. The DNA for the CDR3 is TGTGCCAGCAACTTGCTCCCGGGGAGCTCCTACAATGAGCAGTTCTTC.

The chain is built from TRBV18 and TRBJ2-1; the match to TRBD1 covers 7 bases. Germline lookup yields CDR1 KGHSH and CDR2 LQKENI. This CDR3 is 14 amino acids long. J gave up 5 bases and V 2 bases, and 3 bases lay outside the gene matches. The DNA for the CDR3 is TGTGCCAGCTCACCAGGGGACAGAAACAATGAGCAGTTCTTC. It codes for CASSPGDRNNEQFF.